This TCR beta chain stems from a study of cytomegalovirus exposure and HLA in healthy donors. Study-level findings and limits: It is likely that the observed cluster of highly shared sequence variants was a sequencing artifact.

Notes on this clone: Its antigen is still unknown.

CDR1 is MRHNA, CDR2 SNTAGT, per germline. The CDR3 has 13 amino acids. Trimming cost V 3 bases and J 5 bases, with 8 bases left between them. PCR involved 60 Vbeta and 13 Jbeta primers. The protocol was immunoSEQ multiplex PCR, while the TCRdb copy is restricted to in-frame clones and leaves out a portion. Of under 200,000 clones detected, roughly three quarters appear once; the ten largest clones hold 9.5% to 10%. The clonotype originates from a man between 18 and 35 years old in good health and CMV-seropositive. The sequenced sample consisted of PBMCs. The chain couples TRBV6-4 to TRBJ2-1, with a tentative D call TRBD2 (5 bases). The CDR3 DNA reads as TGTGCCAGCAGTGAGTCTAGCCACAATGAGCAGTTCTTC. Residues: CASSESSHNEQFF.